The 20 T cell receptor beta chains below come from one sample, sequenced in a study of post-analysis software for immune sequencing data. The authors incorporated unique molecular identifiers into the TCR beta cDNA libraries. Each CDR3 protein is one row after TCRdb ran MiXCR on the PCR reads. The sample has 430,000 or so distinct CDR3 sequences; roughly 40% are singletons. Study outcomes and limitations: Several TRBV segments occurring more often in patients than controls included TRBV5-6, TRBV5-1 and TRBV20-1.

The antigens of these receptors remain unknown. Sequencing was performed on blood. The source of these receptors is a girl aged 2-9 years with multiple sclerosis.

This clonotype has only a few counts. The chain joins TRBV7-2 to TRBJ2-5; TRBD2 matches 7 bases. In germline, CDR1 is SGHTA, CDR2 FQGNSA. The trim removed 3 bases at V and 0 bases at J, leaving 4 bases unmatched. CDR3 length: 15 amino acids. The CDR3 nucleotides read TGTGCCAGCAGCTTTAGCGGGTGGTACCAAGAGACCCAGTACTTC. The encoded protein is CASSFSGWYQETQYF.

This clonotype was observed a handful of times. V gene TRBV7-2 combines with J gene TRBJ2-1; 9 bases fit TRBD2. There are 15 residues in the CDR3. Looked up from germline, CDR1 is SGHTA and CDR2 is FQGNSA. The junction had 2 bases not matched to a gene; V was cut back by 1 base and J by 4 bases. DNA for the CDR3: TGTGCCAGCAGCTTAGGCGGGGGGGGTTACAATGAGCAGTTCTTC. Translation: CASSLGGGGYNEQFF.

The chain employs TRBV5-6 and TRBJ2-7; possibly TRBD1 for D (6 bases). V gave up 4 bases and J gave up 1 base, with 12 bases separating them. The CDR3 consists of 14 residues. The germline gives CDR1 SGHDT, CDR2 YYEEEE. Written as DNA, the CDR3 is TGTGCCAGCAGCCTATTGACAGGATCCTACGAGCAGTACTTC. This codes for CASSLLTGSYEQYF.

With respect to this clonotype: At one of its ends the junction is not consistent with the germline gene, which may arise from a read error. The rearrangement uses TRBV20-1 and TRBJ2-2; 9 bases align to TRBD2. This CDR3 region has 17 residues. Germline CDR1 reads DFQATT; CDR2 reads SNEGSKA (reference sequence). The CDR3, as DNA: TGCAGTGCTAGAGATTTAGCGGGGGCCCCTGGGGGCGGGGAGCGGTTTTTT. It is translated as CSARDLAGAPGGGERFF.

The table lists this clonotype with a few counts. V is TRBV20-1 and J is TRBJ2-1; D is possibly TRBD1 (5 bases). The CDR3 extends over 13 amino acids. The V and J ends lost 4 bases and 4 bases respectively, with 11 bases between them. Germline CDR1 is DFQATT and CDR2 is SNEGSKA (reference sequence). DNA of the CDR3: TGCAGTGCTATACACAGGCCTTACAATGAGCAGTTCTTC. This translates into CSAIHRPYNEQFF.

Ten or more counts support this clonotype. The rearrangement uses TRBV29-1 and TRBJ2-5, with 9 bases fitting TRBD2. The length of the CDR3 is 12 residues. Trimming removed 5 bases from V and 5 bases from J; junction bases left unmatched: 3. Germline V lookup: CDR1 SQVTM, CDR2 ANQGSEA. This CDR3 reads CSVYSGSETQYF. DNA of the CDR3: TGCAGCGTTTATAGCGGGAGTGAGACCCAGTACTTC.

In DNA form, the CDR3 reads TGTGCCATCAGTGAGCGGGCTTCCTACGAGCAGTACTTC. This codes for CAISERASYEQYF. The J gene is TRBJ2-7, the V gene TRBV10-3, with D hard to call. Germline-derived CDR1 and CDR2 are ENHRY and SYGVKD. Trimming cost V 2 bases and J 1 base, with 6 bases left between them. The CDR3 is 13 residues long.

The chain has TRBV7-9 and TRBJ2-1, with D maybe TRBD1 (5 bases). The CDR3 has 16 residues. Trimming removed 2 bases at V and 8 bases at J, with 19 bases between. Germline V gene data show CDR1 as SEHNR and CDR2 as FQNEAQ (reference sequence). The CDR3 DNA follows: TGTGCCAGCAGCTTATCAGGGATTCCAGGGTGGCATGAGCAGTTCTTC. Amino acids: CASSLSGIPGWHEQFF.

The chain joins TRBV28 to TRBJ1-5; D gene uncertain. The V gene's germline CDR1 is MDHEN and CDR2 SYDVKM. This CDR3 has 11 residues. Trimming stripped 8 bases from V and 0 bases from J, with 2 bases between. In nucleotides, the CDR3 is TGTGCCAGCTATAGCAATCAGCCCCAGCATTTT. Protein product: CASYSNQPQHF.

A few counts support this clonotype. The V gene is TRBV20-1, the J gene TRBJ1-2; D perhaps matches TRBD1 (5 bases). Germline assignment: CDR1 DFQATT and CDR2 SNEGSKA (reference sequence). Trimming pared 4 bases from V and 8 bases from J, leaving 17 bases between. This CDR3 is built from 13 residues. The chain's CDR3 is CSAKTVGVKGYTF. DNA of the CDR3: TGCAGTGCTAAGACAGTTGGGGTGAAGGGCTACACCTTC.

The chain's CDR3 is CSVATGNEQFF. CDR3 coding DNA: TGCAGCGTTGCAACAGGGAATGAGCAGTTCTTC. This chain links TRBV29-1 with TRBJ2-1; D perhaps matches TRBD1 (6 bases). The CDR3 extends over 11 amino acids. Deletions cut 4 bases from V and 7 bases from J, with 8 bases between. Germline CDR1 is SQVTM and CDR2 is ANQGSEA.

V gene TRBV20-1 combines with J gene TRBJ2-7; D is perhaps TRBD1 or TRBD2 (5 bases each). V lost 6 bases, J lost 2 bases, and 20 bases lay in between. Looked up from germline, CDR1 is DFQATT and CDR2 is SNEGSKA (reference sequence). This CDR3 spans 15 amino acids. For the CDR3, the DNA is TGCAGTGCCTTAGGGGACGATTTTGTACCCTACGAGCAGTACTTC. Residues: CSALGDDFVPYEQYF.

This chain connects TRBV27 to TRBJ2-5; 12 bases are shared with TRBD2. The V segment lost 5 bases and the J segment 5 bases; nucleotides outside the gene matches: 9. Looked up from germline, CDR1 is MNHEY and CDR2 is SMNVEV (reference sequence). CDR3 length: 16 amino acids. The CDR3 here is CASSVLAGGPGETQYF. In DNA form, the CDR3 reads TGTGCCAGCAGTGTGCTAGCGGGAGGGCCAGGGGAGACCCAGTACTTC.

The chain recombines TRBV4-2 with TRBJ2-4; TRBD2 agrees at 13 bases. The tail of the sequence fits TRBJ2-7 better, so the J call may be wrong. Germline V gives CDR1 LGHNA, CDR2 YNFKEQ. The CDR3 is 16 amino acids. The CDR3 region has the DNA TGTGCCAGCAGCCAAGCGACTAGCGGGGGGTGGGACGAGCAGTACTTC. Amino acid sequence: CASSQATSGGWDEQYF.

V and J are TRBV29-1 and TRBJ2-1; D might be TRBD1 or TRBD2, each matching 6 bases. CDR1 and CDR2 (germline): SQVTM, ANQGSEA. The CDR3 sequence is 13 residues long. Trimming left V 2 bases short and J 6 bases short, with 11 bases between. The CDR3 coding sequence is TGCAGCGTTGAACCCCGGGGGCCCAATGAGCAGTTCTTC. Translated: CSVEPRGPNEQFF.

The chain employs TRBV28 and TRBJ2-7; a weak D match, TRBD1 (6 bases). Germline CDR1 is MDHEN and CDR2 is SYDVKM. CDR3 size: 16 residues. The V gene lost 4 bases and the J gene lost 4 bases, with 20 bases spanning the gap. CDR3 protein: CASSSTGPPSKYEQYF. The CDR3 coding sequence is TGTGCCAGCAGTTCGACAGGTCCCCCTTCGAAGTACGAGCAGTACTTC.

V and J are TRBV4-1 and TRBJ2-3, with 7 bases matching TRBD1. Germline lookup yields CDR1 MGHRA and CDR2 YSYEKL. V lost 6 bases to trimming and J lost 0 bases; unmatched junction nucleotides: 12. The CDR3 has 17 amino acids. The CDR3 DNA reads TGCGCCAGCAGTCATACCACCGGGACAGCTAGCACAGATACGCAGTATTTT. Protein: CASSHTTGTASTDTQYF.

CDR3 coding DNA: TGCAGTGCTGGGGCCCGCGCGGACTATGGCTACACCTTC. It encodes CSAGARADYGYTF. The V gene is TRBV20-1, the J gene TRBJ1-2, with D possibly matching TRBD1 (5 bases). V gave up 5 bases and J gave up 3 bases, with 13 bases separating them. From germline, CDR1 is DFQATT and CDR2 SNEGSKA (reference sequence). This CDR3 region has 13 residues.

The chain joins TRBV12-3 or TRBV12-4 to TRBJ1-1, with 8 nucleotides matching TRBD1. After removal of 5 bases from V and 4 bases from J, the junction contained 3 bases not matched to a gene. CDR3 size: 13 residues. CDR3 DNA sequence: TGTGCCAGCAGTAGACAGGGGCCCACTGAAGCTTTCTTT. Encoded protein: CASSRQGPTEAFF.

The V and J genes are TRBV2 and TRBJ1-1; 8 bases fit TRBD1. Germline CDR1 is SNHLY and CDR2 is FYNNEI. Trimming cost V 6 bases and J 6 bases; bases outside gene matches: 9. The CDR3 is made up of 14 amino acids. CDR3 sequence reads: CASRAGQAVPEAFF. As DNA, the CDR3 is TGTGCCAGCAGGGCGGGACAGGCCGTACCTGAAGCTTTCTTT.